Included here is one T cell receptor beta chain sequence, with context. The entry originates in a study of blood T cell repertoires in COVID-19. On the study more broadly: Samples of COVID-19 (acute and convalescent) were obtained from the United States, Italy and Spain. The cDNA or gDNA used as material had been derived from T cells, B-cell-depleted T cells, or PBMCs.

Original analysis: Estimation of nucleated cell counts was performed using reference gene primer amplification. Sequenced by immunoSEQ multiplex PCR; TCRdb stores in-frame clones only, minus some. The DNA gave D and trimming, while V, J and clone size come from that table. The sample contains 75,000 or so clones, 88% of which appear only once. CDR1 WNHNN and CDR2 SYGVQD come from the germline V gene (reference sequence). The V gene lost 6 bases and the J gene lost 0 bases, with 9 bases spanning the gap. CDR3 size: 13 residues. The gene calls are TRBV10-1 and TRBJ2-7, with D tentatively TRBD1 (6 bases). Sequenced input: peripheral blood. The receptor's source is a man in his 70s with acute or convalescent COVID-19. CDR3 bases: TGCGCCAGCAGACGGGACAACTCCTACGAGCAGTACTTC. Translation: CASRRDNSYEQYF.